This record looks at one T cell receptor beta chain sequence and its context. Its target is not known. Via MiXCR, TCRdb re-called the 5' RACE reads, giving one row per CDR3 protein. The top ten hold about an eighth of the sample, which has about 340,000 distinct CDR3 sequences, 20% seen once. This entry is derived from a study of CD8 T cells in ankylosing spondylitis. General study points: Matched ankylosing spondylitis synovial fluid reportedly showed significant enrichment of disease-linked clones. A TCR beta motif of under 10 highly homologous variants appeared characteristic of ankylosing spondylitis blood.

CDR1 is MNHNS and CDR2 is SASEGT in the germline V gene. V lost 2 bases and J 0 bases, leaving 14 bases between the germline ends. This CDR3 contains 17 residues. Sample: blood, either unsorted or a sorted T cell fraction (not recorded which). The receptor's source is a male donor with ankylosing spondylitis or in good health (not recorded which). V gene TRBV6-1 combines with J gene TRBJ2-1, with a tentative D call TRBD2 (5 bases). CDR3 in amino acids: CASSEWSSESSYNEQFF. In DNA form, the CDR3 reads TGTGCCAGCAGTGAATGGAGTAGCGAGAGCTCCTACAATGAGCAGTTCTTC.